One T cell receptor (beta chain) is described in this entry. There are a few counts of this clonotype. The clone's antigen remains unknown. No much larger clone exists at a distance of one base, and base qualities are not known. Ficoll-Paque density gradient centrifugation was used to isolate PBMCs. These reads were obtained on an Illumina NovaSeq 6000. TCRalpha and TCRbeta cDNA libraries were built by 5'RACE with constant-segment primers, adding sample barcodes and unique molecular identifiers. RNA was extracted from every sample with Trizol reagent. Amplification of the libraries took two PCR steps, and the second step added a second sample barcode plus Illumina TruSeq adapters. Libraries were sequenced on an Illumina NovaSeq with 2 x 150 bp paired-end reads. In the authors' own workflow: The reads were demultiplexed and collapsed into UMI-guided consensus sequences using migec v1.2.7. With mixcr v2.1.11, UMI consensuses were aligned to TRA and TRB V and J templates and assembled into clonotypes. A clonotype was counted as expanded or contracted only if both edgeR and NoisET called the change significant, with noise models trained on biological replicates. edgeR calls used a false discovery rate-adjusted p below 0.01 and a log2 fold-change threshold of 1. As an exploratory analysis of dynamics, PCA with hierarchical clustering was applied to max-normalized trajectories of the 1000 most abundant clonotypes. Each responding clone was given a CD4 or CD8 phenotype based on the CD4+ and CD8+ repertoires, which had been sequenced separately. TCRdb reworked the public reads: Q25 trimming with fastp, MiXCR clone assembly, productive beta chains retained. Records with the same CDR3 protein are collapsed into one entry carrying the most frequent genes and DNA. TCRdb's processing, not the study's, gives the V and J calls here. The sample yields roughly 560,000 distinct CDR3 sequences; just over 20% were counted once. The ten top clones hold under 15% of the sample.

This specimen belongs to a study of T-cell memory formation after mild COVID-19 (dated by TCRdb to 2020 to 2023). About the full investigation: Most TCR sequence clusters were specific to one of the two donors. In two donors, T-cell clones that expanded and contracted after mild COVID-19 were followed by sequencing TCRalpha and TCRbeta repertoires longitudinally. Two young, previously healthy adult volunteers made up the cohort, one male and one female. Here is what the overall study found, with its caveats: Contracting CD4+ clones were found mainly in CM and EM memory subsets, while CD8+ clones were enriched in EMRA. Whether the second-wave clones peaking on day 37 were SARS-CoV-2 specific was not confirmed. Only two mild cases were covered by the study, and larger cohorts that include severe cases with pre-infection samples were considered necessary. Clones contracting from day 15 to 85 had balanced CD4/CD8 phenotypes, while a second wave expanding from day 15 to 37 was biased towards CD4+. Some responding clones were found in pre-infection memory, which suggests that pre-existing cross-reactive memory T cells took part in the SARS-CoV-2 response.

This TCR came from an adult woman who had mild COVID-19 (a few samples of this study predate the infection). The sample titles of this study are shuffled in the database, so cell type and time point are left out; the donor was told from shared clones. The sequencing input was PBMCs or a T cell subset sorted from them (not recorded which).

The DNA sequence is given as TGTGCCAGCAGTTCCCCGGTGGCTTGGGAGACCCAGTACTTC. Translation gives CASSSPVAWETQYF. Recombination connected TRBV6-2 or TRBV6-3 to TRBJ2-5, with the D gene call left open. Trimming takes 4 bases from V and 5 bases from J, and the germline ends sit 14 bases apart. Including cysteine and phenylalanine, the CDR3 has 14 amino acids. The entry retains the CDR3 DNA only, 42 bases that are in frame from base 1. From the germline V gene, CDR1 is MNHEY and CDR2 is SVGEGT.